This is a list of T cell receptor beta chains from one sample in a study of early T cells in non-severe SARS-CoV-2 infection. One entry per CDR3 protein, called by TCRdb with MiXCR from the 5' RACE reads. The repertoire consists of approximately 71,000 distinct CDR3 sequences, with about 12% occurring once and the leading ten covering about 4.2%. Sequencing used whole blood. These receptors were obtained from an adult who was a healthcare worker with PCR-confirmed SARS-CoV-2 infection or an uninfected control (not recorded which). Both conserved end residues are part of each CDR3. D genes are given only for firm matches. A clone size is listed for some rows: how often the clone was seen (once, few, many), or a class if it is expanded.

j_gene: TRBJ1-5
v_gene: TRBV19
d_gene: .
abundance: many
CDR3aa: CASRTGGVGDANQPQHF
CDR3nt: TGTGCCAGTAGAACGGGAGGTGTCGGGGACGCAAATCAGCCCCAGCATTTT

j_gene: TRBJ2-5
v_gene: TRBV7-3
d_gene: .
abundance: .
CDR3aa: CASSEIRSGTQYF
CDR3nt: TGTGCCAGCAGCGAGATCAGGAGTGGGACCCAGTACTTC

j_gene: TRBJ1-5
v_gene: TRBV6-1
d_gene: TRBD1
abundance: .
CDR3aa: CASSANGQGKSNQPQHF
CDR3nt: TGTGCCAGCAGTGCCAACGGACAGGGTAAAAGCAATCAGCCCCAGCATTTT

j_gene: TRBJ2-1
v_gene: TRBV7-3
d_gene: TRBD2
abundance: many
CDR3aa: CASSPTSGGNEQFF
CDR3nt: TGTGCCAGCAGCCCCACTAGCGGGGGGAATGAGCAGTTCTTC

j_gene: TRBJ1-2
v_gene: TRBV9
d_gene: TRBD1
abundance: many
CDR3aa: CASSADAGTGDGYTF
CDR3nt: TGTGCCAGCAGCGCTGATGCGGGGACAGGGGATGGCTACACCTTC

j_gene: TRBJ2-5
v_gene: TRBV6-5
d_gene: .
abundance: many
CDR3aa: CASRRLGQGKETQYF
CDR3nt: TGTGCCAGCAGACGCCTTGGGCAGGGTAAAGAGACCCAGTACTTC

j_gene: TRBJ2-1
v_gene: TRBV5-5
d_gene: .
abundance: .
CDR3aa: CASRDTRTNNEQFF
CDR3nt: TGTGCCAGCAGGGACACTAGGACAAACAATGAGCAGTTCTTC

j_gene: TRBJ2-3
v_gene: TRBV5-1
d_gene: .
abundance: many
CDR3aa: CASSLVWGDTDTQYF
CDR3nt: TGCGCCAGCAGCTTGGTTTGGGGGGACACAGATACGCAGTATTTT

j_gene: TRBJ2-1
v_gene: TRBV29-1
d_gene: TRBD2
abundance: .
CDR3aa: CSVATSGVLNEQFF
CDR3nt: TGCAGCGTTGCGACTAGCGGGGTCCTCAATGAGCAGTTCTTC

j_gene: TRBJ2-7
v_gene: TRBV6-6
d_gene: TRBD2
abundance: few
CDR3aa: CASSYSGGGEQYF
CDR3nt: TGTGCCAGCAGTTACTCGGGGGGGGGCGAGCAGTACTTC

j_gene: TRBJ2-2
v_gene: TRBV7-9
d_gene: .
abundance: few
CDR3aa: CASSTRPGELFF
CDR3nt: TGTGCCAGCAGCACTAGACCCGGGGAGCTGTTTTTT

j_gene: TRBJ1-3
v_gene: TRBV3-1
d_gene: .
abundance: many
CDR3aa: CASSPDGASGNTIYF
CDR3nt: TGTGCCAGCAGCCCGGACGGGGCCTCTGGAAACACCATATATTTT

j_gene: TRBJ2-1
v_gene: TRBV15
d_gene: TRBD1
abundance: many
CDR3aa: CATSSRTGTDNEQFF
CDR3nt: TGTGCCACCAGCTCACGGACAGGGACGGACAATGAGCAGTTCTTC

j_gene: TRBJ1-2
v_gene: TRBV27
d_gene: .
abundance: many
CDR3aa: CASSLSAGSLRGYGYTF
CDR3nt: TGTGCCAGCAGTTTATCGGCAGGGTCTTTACGTGGGTATGGCTACACCTTC

j_gene: TRBJ1-5
v_gene: TRBV10-3
d_gene: TRBD1
abundance: many
CDR3aa: CAISGTGGNQPQHF
CDR3nt: TGTGCCATCAGCGGGACAGGCGGGAATCAGCCCCAGCATTTT

j_gene: TRBJ1-5
v_gene: TRBV6-6
d_gene: .
abundance: many
CDR3aa: CASSYSAERHF
CDR3nt: TGTGCCAGCAGTTACTCCGCTGAACGGCATTTT

j_gene: TRBJ2-1
v_gene: TRBV6-5
d_gene: TRBD1
abundance: many
CDR3aa: CASSRGGIPGNEQFF
CDR3nt: TGTGCCAGCAGTCGAGGGGGCATACCGGGCAATGAGCAGTTCTTC

j_gene: TRBJ2-1
v_gene: TRBV6-4
d_gene: .
abundance: few
CDR3aa: CASSEGSNNEQFF
CDR3nt: TGTGCCAGCAGTGAAGGCAGCAACAATGAGCAGTTCTTC

j_gene: TRBJ2-1
v_gene: TRBV6-5
d_gene: TRBD1
abundance: .
CDR3aa: CASSYSDRGYEQFF
CDR3nt: TGTGCCAGCAGTTATTCGGACAGGGGGTATGAGCAGTTCTTC

j_gene: TRBJ2-1
v_gene: TRBV24-1
d_gene: TRBD2
abundance: many
CDR3aa: CATRASGSYNEQFF
CDR3nt: TGTGCCACCAGGGCTAGCGGGTCCTACAATGAGCAGTTCTTC

j_gene: TRBJ1-2
v_gene: TRBV29-1
d_gene: .
abundance: few
CDR3aa: CSVEYTNYGYTF
CDR3nt: TGCAGCGTGGAATACACTAACTATGGCTACACCTTC

j_gene: TRBJ2-7
v_gene: TRBV7-9
d_gene: .
abundance: many
CDR3aa: CASSFGMTYEQYF
CDR3nt: TGTGCCAGCAGCTTTGGGATGACCTACGAGCAGTACTTC

j_gene: TRBJ2-5
v_gene: TRBV2
d_gene: .
abundance: .
CDR3aa: CARSGPGYQETQYF
CDR3nt: TGTGCCAGGAGCGGGCCTGGGTACCAAGAGACCCAGTACTTC

j_gene: TRBJ1-5
v_gene: TRBV18
d_gene: .
abundance: .
CDR3aa: CASSPLGDQPQQF
CDR3nt: TGTGCCAGCTCACCATTGGGGGATCAGCCCCAGCAATTT

j_gene: TRBJ2-7
v_gene: TRBV4-1
d_gene: TRBD1
abundance: many
CDR3aa: CASSQDFGQGEEQYF
CDR3nt: TGCGCCAGCAGCCAAGATTTCGGACAGGGTGAAGAGCAGTACTTC

j_gene: TRBJ2-7
v_gene: TRBV18
d_gene: .
abundance: few
CDR3aa: CASSPRDGHHEQYF
CDR3nt: TGTGCCAGCTCACCACGGGATGGTCACCACGAGCAGTACTTC

j_gene: TRBJ1-3
v_gene: TRBV30
d_gene: .
abundance: many
CDR3aa: CAFETPLARNTIYF
CDR3nt: TGTGCCTTCGAGACTCCTCTCGCCCGAAACACCATATATTTT

j_gene: TRBJ1-6
v_gene: TRBV30
d_gene: .
abundance: .
CDR3aa: CAWSSGRGSYNSPLHF
CDR3nt: TGTGCCTGGAGCTCAGGTAGAGGCTCCTATAATTCACCCCTCCACTTT

j_gene: TRBJ2-7
v_gene: TRBV6-2/TRBV6-3
d_gene: .
abundance: many
CDR3aa: CASSLPGRAWGRHF
CDR3nt: TGTGCCAGCAGTTTACCGGGACGGGCTTGGGGACGGCACTTC

j_gene: TRBJ2-7
v_gene: TRBV12-3/TRBV12-4
d_gene: .
abundance: .
CDR3aa: CASSLAEGYEQYF
CDR3nt: TGTGCCAGCAGTTTAGCGGAGGGCTACGAGCAGTACTTC

j_gene: TRBJ1-2
v_gene: TRBV29-1
d_gene: .
abundance: .
CDR3aa: CSAREAGYGYTF
CDR3nt: TGCAGCGCCCGGGAGGCGGGCTATGGCTACACCTTC

j_gene: TRBJ2-2
v_gene: TRBV7-9
d_gene: TRBD2
abundance: .
CDR3aa: CASSLATSGSTGELFF
CDR3nt: TGTGCCAGCAGCTTGGCAACTAGCGGGAGTACCGGGGAGCTGTTTTTT

j_gene: TRBJ1-1
v_gene: TRBV12-3/TRBV12-4
d_gene: .
abundance: .
CDR3aa: CASSSIGTGNTEAFF
CDR3nt: TGTGCCAGCAGTTCGATCGGGACGGGGAACACTGAAGCTTTCTTT

j_gene: TRBJ2-7
v_gene: TRBV6-2/TRBV6-3
d_gene: .
abundance: .
CDR3aa: CASSYKGGHTLLAYEQYF
CDR3nt: TGTGCCAGCAGCTACAAAGGTGGACATACATTGCTAGCCTACGAGCAGTACTTC

j_gene: TRBJ2-7
v_gene: TRBV19
d_gene: TRBD1
abundance: .
CDR3aa: CASTPRTGDSYEQYF
CDR3nt: TGTGCCAGTACCCCGCGGACAGGGGACTCCTACGAGCAGTACTTC

j_gene: TRBJ2-7
v_gene: TRBV10-3
d_gene: TRBD1
abundance: many
CDR3aa: CAISWDREYEQYF
CDR3nt: TGTGCCATCAGTTGGGACAGGGAATACGAGCAGTACTTC

j_gene: TRBJ2-3
v_gene: TRBV24-1
d_gene: TRBD2
abundance: .
CDR3aa: CATSDQLAGGSTDTQYF
CDR3nt: TGTGCCACCAGTGATCAACTAGCGGGAGGGTCCACAGATACGCAGTATTTT

j_gene: TRBJ2-3
v_gene: TRBV10-3
d_gene: TRBD1
abundance: .
CDR3aa: CASARQGYTDTQYF
CDR3nt: TGTGCCAGCGCGCGACAGGGCTACACAGATACGCAGTATTTT

j_gene: TRBJ2-3
v_gene: TRBV7-9
d_gene: TRBD2
abundance: .
CDR3aa: CASSGWTSKDTQYF
CDR3nt: TGTGCCAGCAGCGGGTGGACTAGTAAAGATACGCAGTATTTT

j_gene: TRBJ2-1
v_gene: TRBV20-1
d_gene: .
abundance: many
CDR3aa: CSSKVSRAYRYNEQFF
CDR3nt: TGCAGCTCGAAAGTCTCTAGGGCCTACCGCTACAATGAGCAGTTCTTC

j_gene: TRBJ2-7
v_gene: TRBV7-6
d_gene: TRBD2
abundance: few
CDR3aa: CASSLAAGAFSSYEQYF
CDR3nt: TGTGCCAGCAGCTTAGCGGCGGGAGCCTTTTCCTCCTACGAGCAGTACTTC

j_gene: TRBJ2-1
v_gene: TRBV19
d_gene: TRBD2
abundance: few
CDR3aa: CASSLREANEQFF
CDR3nt: TGTGCCAGTAGTTTACGGGAGGCCAATGAGCAGTTCTTC

j_gene: TRBJ2-1
v_gene: TRBV3-1
d_gene: TRBD2
abundance: few
CDR3aa: CASSQDTGGTAEFF
CDR3nt: TGTGCCAGCAGCCAAGATACCGGGGGGACTGCGGAGTTCTTC

j_gene: TRBJ1-1
v_gene: TRBV29-1
d_gene: .
abundance: .
CDR3aa: CSGMQGNTEAFF
CDR3nt: TGCAGCGGGATGCAGGGGAACACTGAAGCTTTCTTT

j_gene: TRBJ2-4
v_gene: TRBV5-1
d_gene: TRBD1
abundance: few
CDR3aa: CASSAGTGLTKNIQYF
CDR3nt: TGCGCCAGCAGCGCGGGGACAGGGCTAACCAAAAACATTCAGTACTTC

j_gene: TRBJ2-4
v_gene: TRBV20-1
d_gene: TRBD1
abundance: few
CDR3aa: CSANPTGVTQNIQYF
CDR3nt: TGCAGTGCTAACCCCACAGGGGTTACCCAAAACATTCAGTACTTC

j_gene: TRBJ1-1
v_gene: TRBV29-1
d_gene: .
abundance: many
CDR3aa: CSVPPDPFGRTEAFF
CDR3nt: TGCAGCGTCCCTCCCGACCCTTTTGGAAGGACTGAAGCTTTCTTT

j_gene: TRBJ1-2
v_gene: TRBV14
d_gene: .
abundance: .
CDR3aa: CASSPQQGKFGYTF
CDR3nt: TGTGCCAGCAGCCCGCAGCAGGGGAAATTTGGCTACACCTTC

j_gene: TRBJ2-5
v_gene: TRBV18
d_gene: .
abundance: many
CDR3aa: CASSPLPPAGERIDF
CDR3nt: TGTGCCAGCTCACCACTACCCCCGGCAGGGGAGAGGATAGACTTC

j_gene: TRBJ2-5
v_gene: TRBV7-3
d_gene: .
abundance: few
CDR3aa: CASSLNGGRRETQYF
CDR3nt: TGTGCCAGCAGCTTAAATGGGGGGCGCCGGGAGACCCAGTACTTC

j_gene: TRBJ2-1
v_gene: TRBV27
d_gene: .
abundance: many
CDR3aa: CANTIPQVCYNEQFF
CDR3nt: TGTGCCAACACCATTCCGCAAGTGTGCTACAATGAGCAGTTCTTC

j_gene: TRBJ2-7
v_gene: TRBV5-1
d_gene: TRBD1
abundance: .
CDR3aa: CASSYGQGNEQYF
CDR3nt: TGCGCCAGCAGCTACGGACAGGGTAACGAGCAGTACTTC

j_gene: TRBJ2-7
v_gene: TRBV7-9
d_gene: .
abundance: many
CDR3aa: CASSSQGYEQYF
CDR3nt: TGTGCCAGCAGCTCCCAAGGGTACGAGCAGTACTTC

j_gene: TRBJ1-6
v_gene: TRBV12-3/TRBV12-4
d_gene: .
abundance: .
CDR3aa: CASREGRSLHF
CDR3nt: TGTGCCAGCAGGGAAGGGCGATCCCTCCACTTT

j_gene: TRBJ2-7
v_gene: TRBV28
d_gene: .
abundance: .
CDR3aa: CASRTQGYEQYF
CDR3nt: TGTGCCAGCAGAACACAGGGATACGAGCAGTACTTC

j_gene: TRBJ2-5
v_gene: TRBV20-1
d_gene: .
abundance: .
CDR3aa: CSARDFRALGQETQYF
CDR3nt: TGCAGTGCTAGAGATTTTAGAGCCCTGGGCCAAGAGACCCAGTACTTC

j_gene: TRBJ2-3
v_gene: TRBV2
d_gene: .
abundance: .
CDR3aa: CASSPEVTDTQYF
CDR3nt: TGTGCCAGCAGCCCGGAGGTCACAGATACGCAGTATTTT